A selection of T cell receptor beta chains follows, all from one sample in a study of blood T cell repertoires in COVID-19. TCRdb's table, derived via immunoSEQ multiplex PCR, lists solely in-frame clones and lacks some. The data contain 230,000 or so clones, 84% of them singletons. The specimen was peripheral blood. Source of these receptors: a man between 40 and 49 years old who had recovered from COVID-19. The CDR3 runs from the conserved cysteine through the conserved F or W. Each record gives: V gene, D gene, CDR3 length, clone size, J gene, CDR3 protein, CDR3 DNA. A D gene is named only where the DNA matches it firmly. Size tells how often a clone was seen (once, few, many) or the class of an expanded clone, and some rows leave it out.

v_gene: TRBV20-1; d_gene: TRBD2; len: 15; abundance: NA; j_gene: TRBJ2-7; CDR3aa: CSASPRTSGSSEQYF; CDR3nt: TGCAGTGCTAGTCCCCGGACTAGCGGGAGTTCCGAGCAGTACTTC
v_gene: TRBV12-3/TRBV12-4; d_gene: TRBD1; len: 12; abundance: once; j_gene: TRBJ1-5; CDR3aa: CASSLVGTVEHF; CDR3nt: TGTGCCAGCAGTTTGGTAGGGACAGTAGAGCATTTT
v_gene: TRBV27; d_gene: TRBD1; len: 19; abundance: once; j_gene: TRBJ2-2; CDR3aa: CASSLFPGTGATNTGELFF; CDR3nt: TGTGCCAGCAGTTTATTTCCTGGGACAGGAGCCACGAACACCGGGGAGCTGTTTTTT
v_gene: TRBV5-1; d_gene: NA; len: 17; abundance: NA; j_gene: TRBJ2-2; CDR3aa: CASVDIQQAANTGELFF; CDR3nt: TGCGCCAGTGTGGATATTCAGCAGGCCGCGAACACCGGGGAGCTGTTTTTT
v_gene: TRBV10-1; d_gene: NA; len: 15; abundance: NA; j_gene: TRBJ1-5; CDR3aa: CAINKRGCSNQPQHF; CDR3nt: TGCGCCATCAATAAGCGGGGATGTAGCAATCAGCCCCAGCATTTT
v_gene: TRBV3-1/TRBV3-2; d_gene: TRBD1; len: 14; abundance: few; j_gene: TRBJ1-1; CDR3aa: CASSQWQGDTEAFF; CDR3nt: TGTGCCAGCAGCCAATGGCAGGGGGACACTGAAGCTTTCTTT
v_gene: TRBV27; d_gene: TRBD1; len: 15; abundance: once; j_gene: TRBJ1-5; CDR3aa: CASRLTGFSNQPQHF; CDR3nt: TGTGCCAGCAGGCTGACAGGGTTCAGCAATCAGCCCCAGCATTTT
v_gene: TRBV19; d_gene: NA; len: 13; abundance: NA; j_gene: TRBJ1-1; CDR3aa: CASSIRGATEAFF; CDR3nt: TGTGCCAGTAGTATACGGGGGGCAACTGAAGCTTTCTTT
v_gene: TRBV5-1; d_gene: TRBD2; len: 15; abundance: NA; j_gene: TRBJ2-2; CDR3aa: CASSLQRGRGGELFF; CDR3nt: TGCGCCAGCAGCTTGCAGCGGGGCCGCGGCGGGGAGCTGTTTTTT
v_gene: TRBV21-1; d_gene: NA; len: 10; abundance: NA; j_gene: TRBJ1-1; CDR3aa: CARTYTEAFF; CDR3nt: TGTGCCAGGACATACACTGAAGCTTTCTTT
v_gene: TRBV29-1; d_gene: TRBD1; len: 15; abundance: NA; j_gene: TRBJ2-7; CDR3aa: CSVDKPPGQGGEQYF; CDR3nt: TGCAGCGTGGATAAACCTCCGGGACAGGGCGGAGAGCAGTACTTC
v_gene: TRBV30; d_gene: NA; len: 15; abundance: few; j_gene: TRBJ2-5; CDR3aa: CAWSRGGARGETQYF; CDR3nt: TGTGCCTGGAGTCGAGGGGGGGCGAGGGGAGAGACCCAGTACTTC
v_gene: TRBV29-1; d_gene: TRBD1; len: 14; abundance: NA; j_gene: TRBJ2-5; CDR3aa: CSVGRTGEQETQYF; CDR3nt: TGCAGCGTTGGACGGACAGGGGAACAAGAGACCCAGTACTTC
v_gene: TRBV3-1/TRBV3-2; d_gene: TRBD1; len: 17; abundance: NA; j_gene: TRBJ1-6; CDR3aa: CASSQDLGRGLFSPLHF; CDR3nt: TGTGCCAGCAGCCAAGATCTGGGCAGGGGGCTCTTTTCACCCCTCCACTTT
v_gene: TRBV9; d_gene: TRBD2; len: 15; abundance: NA; j_gene: TRBJ2-3; CDR3aa: CASSVGAGVADTQYF; CDR3nt: TGTGCCAGCAGCGTAGGAGCGGGAGTAGCGGATACGCAGTATTTT
v_gene: TRBV11-2; d_gene: TRBD1; len: 14; abundance: NA; j_gene: TRBJ1-6; CDR3aa: CASSLGQNNSPLHF; CDR3nt: TGTGCCAGCAGCCTGGGACAGAATAATTCACCCCTCCACTTT
v_gene: TRBV7-8; d_gene: TRBD1; len: 13; abundance: NA; j_gene: TRBJ2-7; CDR3aa: CASRRDSSYEQYF; CDR3nt: TGTGCCAGCAGAAGGGACAGCTCCTACGAGCAGTACTTC
v_gene: TRBV27; d_gene: NA; len: 15; abundance: NA; j_gene: TRBJ1-5; CDR3aa: CASGGIGSGDQPQHF; CDR3nt: TGTGCCAGCGGCGGGATAGGGAGTGGAGATCAGCCCCAGCATTTT
v_gene: TRBV29-1; d_gene: TRBD1; len: 12; abundance: NA; j_gene: TRBJ1-1; CDR3aa: CSVDRANTEAFF; CDR3nt: TGCAGCGTAGACAGGGCGAACACTGAAGCTTTCTTT
v_gene: TRBV10-3; d_gene: TRBD1; len: 13; abundance: few; j_gene: TRBJ2-7; CDR3aa: CASAGDRVYEQYF; CDR3nt: TGTGCCTCAGCCGGGGACAGGGTCTACGAGCAGTACTTC
v_gene: TRBV4-3; d_gene: TRBD1; len: 14; abundance: NA; j_gene: TRBJ1-2; CDR3aa: CASSPGQGALAYTF; CDR3nt: TGCGCCAGCAGCCCCGGACAGGGGGCGCTGGCCTACACCTTC
v_gene: TRBV2; d_gene: TRBD1; len: 18; abundance: NA; j_gene: TRBJ1-4; CDR3aa: CASSAGTGNFRPNEKLFF; CDR3nt: TGTGCCAGCAGTGCCGGGACAGGAAACTTTCGGCCTAATGAAAAACTGTTTTTT
v_gene: TRBV5-1; d_gene: TRBD2; len: 14; abundance: once; j_gene: TRBJ2-7; CDR3aa: CASSPGTSTYEQYF; CDR3nt: TGCGCCAGCAGCCCCGGGACTAGCACCTACGAGCAGTACTTC
v_gene: TRBV4-3; d_gene: NA; len: 16; abundance: once; j_gene: TRBJ1-4; CDR3aa: CASSQELIGAAEKLFF; CDR3nt: TGCGCCAGCAGCCAAGAGCTTATCGGAGCGGCTGAAAAACTGTTTTTT
v_gene: TRBV9; d_gene: NA; len: 15; abundance: NA; j_gene: TRBJ1-1; CDR3aa: CASSVSGQFGTEAFF; CDR3nt: TGTGCCAGCAGCGTATCTGGACAGTTCGGAACTGAAGCTTTCTTT
v_gene: TRBV3-1/TRBV3-2; d_gene: TRBD1; len: 15; abundance: NA; j_gene: TRBJ2-3; CDR3aa: CASSPWDRGQDTQYF; CDR3nt: TGTGCCAGCAGCCCCTGGGACAGGGGGCAAGATACGCAGTATTTT
v_gene: TRBV4-3; d_gene: NA; len: 13; abundance: few; j_gene: TRBJ1-2; CDR3aa: CASSHEGLYGYTF; CDR3nt: TGCGCCAGCAGCCACGAGGGCCTCTATGGCTACACCTTC
v_gene: TRBV4-3; d_gene: TRBD2; len: 17; abundance: NA; j_gene: TRBJ2-7; CDR3aa: CASSQVGGGAGAYEQYF; CDR3nt: TGCGCCAGCAGCCAAGTGGGCGGGGGAGCGGGGGCCTACGAGCAGTACTTC
v_gene: TRBV6-5; d_gene: TRBD1; len: 15; abundance: once; j_gene: TRBJ2-2; CDR3aa: CASSRQGAVTGELFF; CDR3nt: TGTGCCAGTTCCCGACAGGGGGCGGTCACCGGGGAGCTGTTTTTT
v_gene: TRBV19; d_gene: NA; len: 14; abundance: NA; j_gene: TRBJ1-1; CDR3aa: CASSIAGSATEAFF; CDR3nt: TGTGCCAGTAGTATAGCAGGGTCTGCCACTGAAGCTTTCTTT
v_gene: TRBV5-4; d_gene: TRBD2; len: 15; abundance: NA; j_gene: TRBJ2-7; CDR3aa: CASSLRGGRAYEQYF; CDR3nt: TGTGCCAGCAGCTTGAGGGGCGGGAGGGCCTACGAGCAGTACTTC
v_gene: TRBV24-1; d_gene: NA; len: 15; abundance: NA; j_gene: TRBJ2-3; CDR3aa: CATSDSTSRTDTQYF; CDR3nt: TGTGCCACCAGTGATTCAACATCACGCACAGATACGCAGTATTTT
v_gene: TRBV7-2; d_gene: NA; len: 14; abundance: NA; j_gene: TRBJ2-5; CDR3aa: CASSFGTYQETQYF; CDR3nt: TGTGCCAGCAGCTTCGGGACTTACCAAGAGACCCAGTACTTC
v_gene: TRBV11-2; d_gene: TRBD2; len: 15; abundance: once; j_gene: TRBJ2-3; CDR3aa: CASSLGLAGSDTQYF; CDR3nt: TGTGCCAGCAGCTTAGGCCTAGCGGGAAGCGATACGCAGTATTTT
v_gene: TRBV30; d_gene: NA; len: 14; abundance: NA; j_gene: TRBJ1-2; CDR3aa: CAWSVGGTNYGYTF; CDR3nt: TGTGCCTGGAGTGTGGGGGGAACTAACTATGGCTACACCTTC
v_gene: TRBV12-3/TRBV12-4; d_gene: NA; len: 11; abundance: NA; j_gene: TRBJ1-1; CDR3aa: CASTSGGEAFF; CDR3nt: TGTGCCAGCACGAGCGGGGGAGAGGCTTTCTTT
v_gene: TRBV3-1/TRBV3-2; d_gene: NA; len: 12; abundance: NA; j_gene: TRBJ2-2; CDR3aa: CASSPVTGELFF; CDR3nt: TGTGCCAGCAGCCCCGTAACCGGGGAGCTGTTTTTT
v_gene: TRBV7-9; d_gene: NA; len: 15; abundance: NA; j_gene: TRBJ1-5; CDR3aa: CASSLGLGGNQPQHF; CDR3nt: TGTGCCAGCAGCTTAGGGTTGGGCGGGAATCAGCCCCAGCATTTT
v_gene: TRBV9; d_gene: NA; len: 15; abundance: NA; j_gene: TRBJ2-1; CDR3aa: CASSVGGEAYNEQFF; CDR3nt: TGTGCCAGCAGCGTAGGAGGGGAGGCTTACAATGAGCAGTTCTTC
v_gene: TRBV10-3; d_gene: TRBD2; len: 16; abundance: NA; j_gene: TRBJ2-3; CDR3aa: CAISESAGGPPDTQYF; CDR3nt: TGTGCCATCAGTGAGTCGGCGGGAGGGCCCCCAGATACGCAGTATTTT
v_gene: TRBV30; d_gene: NA; len: 14; abundance: NA; j_gene: TRBJ2-1; CDR3aa: CAWSWETSYNEQFF; CDR3nt: TGTGCCTGGTCCTGGGAGACATCCTACAATGAGCAGTTCTTC
v_gene: TRBV6-1; d_gene: TRBD1; len: 18; abundance: NA; j_gene: TRBJ1-3; CDR3aa: CASTEPPGQGNSENTIYF; CDR3nt: TGTGCCAGCACTGAACCTCCGGGACAGGGAAATTCAGAAAACACCATATATTTT
v_gene: TRBV5-6; d_gene: NA; len: 14; abundance: once; j_gene: TRBJ2-1; CDR3aa: CASSLDGRVGEQFF; CDR3nt: TGTGCCAGCAGCTTGGACGGCAGGGTGGGGGAGCAGTTCTTC
v_gene: TRBV7-2; d_gene: NA; len: 15; abundance: NA; j_gene: TRBJ1-4; CDR3aa: CASSSIVATNEKLFF; CDR3nt: TGTGCCAGCAGCTCTATAGTTGCAACTAATGAAAAACTGTTTTTT
v_gene: TRBV7-9; d_gene: TRBD1; len: 15; abundance: few; j_gene: TRBJ2-1; CDR3aa: CASGETGVSYNEQFF; CDR3nt: TGTGCCAGCGGGGAAACAGGGGTATCCTACAATGAGCAGTTCTTC
v_gene: TRBV14; d_gene: NA; len: 18; abundance: few; j_gene: TRBJ1-1; CDR3aa: CASSQEFLAGRGGTEAFF; CDR3nt: TGTGCCAGCAGCCAAGAATTTCTGGCAGGGAGGGGTGGCACTGAAGCTTTCTTT
v_gene: TRBV6-2/TRBV6-3; d_gene: NA; len: 14; abundance: NA; j_gene: TRBJ2-3; CDR3aa: CASSYRSEADTQYF; CDR3nt: TGTGCCAGCAGTTATCGTTCGGAGGCTGATACGCAGTATTTT
v_gene: TRBV7-2; d_gene: TRBD1; len: 13; abundance: NA; j_gene: TRBJ1-2; CDR3aa: CASSLEQGTGYTF; CDR3nt: TGTGCCAGCAGCTTAGAACAGGGGACTGGCTACACCTTC
v_gene: TRBV5-1; d_gene: NA; len: 14; abundance: NA; j_gene: TRBJ2-7; CDR3aa: CASSLYRQSYEQYF; CDR3nt: TGCGCCAGCAGCTTGTACCGACAATCCTACGAGCAGTACTTC
v_gene: TRBV18; d_gene: NA; len: 14; abundance: once; j_gene: TRBJ2-5; CDR3aa: CASSPPWQGETQYF; CDR3nt: TGTGCCAGCTCACCACCGTGGCAGGGGGAGACCCAGTACTTC
v_gene: TRBV18; d_gene: NA; len: 13; abundance: NA; j_gene: TRBJ1-1; CDR3aa: CASSPLENTEAFF; CDR3nt: TGTGCCAGCTCACCCCTAGAGAACACTGAAGCTTTCTTT
v_gene: TRBV6-5; d_gene: NA; len: 13; abundance: few; j_gene: TRBJ1-6; CDR3aa: CASSPNYNSPLHF; CDR3nt: TGTGCCAGCAGTCCTAACTATAATTCACCCCTCCACTTT
v_gene: TRBV5-1; d_gene: NA; len: 15; abundance: NA; j_gene: TRBJ1-4; CDR3aa: CASRNSPDRNEKLFF; CDR3nt: TGCGCCAGCAGAAACTCCCCGGACAGAAATGAAAAACTGTTTTTT
v_gene: TRBV5-4; d_gene: NA; len: 14; abundance: NA; j_gene: TRBJ2-7; CDR3aa: CASSPSGTFYEQYF; CDR3nt: TGTGCCAGCAGCCCGTCCGGGACTTTCTACGAGCAGTACTTC
v_gene: TRBV7-9; d_gene: NA; len: 13; abundance: NA; j_gene: TRBJ2-7; CDR3aa: CASSLDRRDEQYF; CDR3nt: TGTGCCAGCAGCTTAGACAGGAGGGACGAGCAGTACTTC
v_gene: TRBV15; d_gene: NA; len: 13; abundance: NA; j_gene: TRBJ1-2; CDR3aa: CATSRDQGYGYTF; CDR3nt: TGTGCCACCAGCAGAGATCAGGGTTATGGCTACACCTTC
v_gene: TRBV11-2; d_gene: TRBD2; len: 15; abundance: NA; j_gene: TRBJ2-7; CDR3aa: CASSAGTTSLDEQYF; CDR3nt: TGTGCCAGCAGCGCGGGGACTACCTCTCTCGACGAGCAGTACTTC
v_gene: TRBV9; d_gene: NA; len: 11; abundance: NA; j_gene: TRBJ2-1; CDR3aa: CASSANTKQFF; CDR3nt: TGTGCCAGCAGCGCCAACACGAAGCAGTTCTTC
v_gene: TRBV24-1; d_gene: NA; len: 14; abundance: once; j_gene: TRBJ2-2; CDR3aa: CATSGHANTGELFF; CDR3nt: TGTGCCACCAGTGGACACGCGAACACCGGGGAGCTGTTTTTT
v_gene: TRBV29-1; d_gene: NA; len: 14; abundance: NA; j_gene: TRBJ2-3; CDR3aa: CSVADTSSTDTQYF; CDR3nt: TGCAGCGTGGCGGACACATCTAGCACAGATACGCAGTATTTT